A single sample gave rise to the 26 T cell receptor beta chains below, sequenced in a study of blood T cell repertoires in COVID-19 (dated by TCRdb to 2020 to 2022). To prepare the library, the immunoSEQ multiplex PCR assay was applied. TCRdb stores this immuneACCESS table with in-frame sequences only. Part of the clones is absent; in the studies checked, under half of the shortfall reflects unresolved V genes, and no reason is known for the rest. Counted in this sample were some 87,000 clones; around 81% of them appeared once. 10% to 15% of the sample is taken by the ten largest. Sequences were obtained from peripheral blood. These receptors all stem from a woman in her 70s with active or convalescent COVID-19.

The V and J genes are TRBV24-1 and TRBJ1-5; TRBD1 agrees at 7 bases. The J segment lost 4 bases and the V segment lost 6 bases, leaving 5 bases of the junction unmatched. The CDR3 runs to 14 residues. Germline V gene data show CDR1 as KGHDR and CDR2 as SFDVKD. This CDR3 is CATSLSQGNQPQHF. CDR3 sequence (DNA): TGTGCCACCAGTCTTTCACAGGGGAATCAGCCCCAGCATTTT.

The chain uses TRBV29-1 and TRBJ1-2, with TRBD1 matching 7 bases. This CDR3 comprises 15 residues. V shed 7 bases, J shed 4 bases, and the junction held 15 bases outside the gene matches. The germline gives CDR1 SQVTM, CDR2 ANQGSEA. CDR3 sequence: CSATDRVQDPYGYTF. CDR3 bases: TGCAGCGCTACCGACAGGGTACAGGACCCCTATGGCTACACCTTC.

V is TRBV11-2 and J is TRBJ2-3, with 10 nucleotides matching TRBD2. V lost 5 bases and J lost 4; bases outside the gene matches: 12. Looked up from germline, CDR1 is SGHAT and CDR2 is FQNNGV. This CDR3 region has 17 residues. The CDR3: CASSKGNSGGAPDTQYF. CDR3 DNA sequence: TGTGCCAGCAGCAAGGGGAACAGCGGGGGGGCACCAGATACGCAGTATTTT. Using reference TRBV11-2 and TRBJ2-3 for the parts outside the CDR3, the full variable domain is EAGVAQSPRYKIIEKRQSVAFWCNPISGHATLYWYQQILGQGPKLLIQFQNNGVVDDSQLPKDRFSAERLKGVDSTLKIQPAKLEDSAVYLCASSKGNSGGAPDTQYFGPGTRLTVL.

The gene calls are TRBV6-1 and TRBJ1-4; D call uncertain. The V gene's germline CDR1 is MNHNS and CDR2 SASEGT. Trimming took 2 bases from V and 3 from J, leaving 7 bases between them. CDR3 size: 14 residues. CDR3 coding DNA: TGTGCCAGCAGTGAACAGGCGCCTAATGAAAAACTGTTTTTT. Translating gives CASSEQAPNEKLFF.

V gene TRBV15 combines with J gene TRBJ1-3; 9 nucleotides line up with TRBD1. CDR1 LNHNV and CDR2 YYDKDF come from the germline V gene (reference sequence). Unmatched junction bases numbered 6, after V lost 3 bases and J lost 0 bases. The CDR3 consists of 17 residues. The CDR3 sequence is CATSSWDRDLSGNTIYF. Here the CDR3 DNA reads TGTGCCACCAGCAGCTGGGACAGGGATCTCTCTGGAAACACCATATATTTT.

The chain carries TRBV10-3 and TRBJ1-4, with a weak D call TRBD1 (5 bases). Germline CDR1 is ENHRY and CDR2 is SYGVKD. This CDR3 is 14 amino acids long. The V gene lost 10 bases and the J gene lost 8 bases, with 20 bases spanning the gap. CDR3 sequence: CATSGGGLQEKLFF. Here the CDR3 DNA reads TGTGCCACCTCAGGCGGGGGTTTGCAGGAAAAACTGTTTTTT.

CDR3: CASSPLTGPTNYGYTF. The CDR3, as DNA: TGTGCCAGCAGCCCCCTGACAGGGCCCACTAACTATGGCTACACCTTC. This chain uses TRBV5-5 with TRBJ1-2, with TRBD1 matching over 7 bases. This CDR3 is built from 16 residues. J gave up 0 bases and V 4 bases, and 9 bases lay outside the gene matches. The germline gives CDR1 SGHKS, CDR2 YYEKEE (reference sequence).

This clone was picked up a small number of times. This chain connects TRBV6-1 to TRBJ2-2, with unresolved D. Germline V gene sequence: CDR1 MNHNS, CDR2 SASEGT. Trimming took 2 bases from V and 5 from J, leaving 6 bases between them. The CDR3 sequence is 13 residues long. This chain's CDR3 is CASSESWTGELFF. CDR3 bases: TGTGCCAGCAGTGAAAGCTGGACCGGGGAGCTGTTTTTT.

Regarding this clone: The sample has other DNA sequences that encode this CDR3 too. The V gene is TRBV6-5, the J gene TRBJ2-5; D call uncertain. The CDR3 runs 12 residues. V was trimmed by 0 bases and J by 5 bases, leaving 4 bases between them. Germline CDR1 MNHEY, CDR2 SVGAGI. The CDR3 DNA sequence: TGTGCCAGCAGTTACTCCGGGGAGACCCAGTACTTC. Translated: CASSYSGETQYF.

The V and J genes are TRBV19 and TRBJ2-1; possibly TRBD1 for D (6 bases). The CDR3 extends over 15 amino acids. Looked up from germline, CDR1 is LNHDA and CDR2 is SQIVND (reference sequence). Trimming left V 5 bases short and J 5 bases short, with 16 bases between. The CDR3 bases are TGTGCCAGTAGTGGAGGTTGGGGGCGGAACAATGAGCAGTTCTTC. It codes for CASSGGWGRNNEQFF.

V gene TRBV5-1 combines with J gene TRBJ2-3; D unresolved. CDR3 length: 14 amino acids. V was cut by 6 bases and J by 4 bases, with 15 bases left in between. Germline loops: CDR1 SGHRS, CDR2 YFSETQ. The CDR3 loop is CASKESLAADTQYF. In nucleotides, the CDR3 is TGCGCCAGCAAGGAGAGCTTGGCGGCAGATACGCAGTATTTT.

The chain couples TRBV29-1 to TRBJ2-3, with TRBD1 as a possible D gene (6 bases). Trimming pared 5 bases from V and 6 bases from J, leaving 15 bases between. This CDR3 region has 13 residues. Germline CDR1 reads SQVTM; CDR2 reads ANQGSEA. The CDR3 here is CSVTKQGYDTQYF. The CDR3, as DNA: TGCAGCGTTACCAAACAGGGTTACGATACGCAGTATTTT.

The chain uses TRBV5-4 and TRBJ2-1, with a weak D call TRBD2 (5 bases). The V and J ends lost 0 bases and 8 bases respectively, with 12 bases between them. Germline V gene sequence: CDR1 SGHNT, CDR2 YYREEE (reference sequence). CDR3 size: 14 residues. This CDR3 reads CASSLAAGEHEQFF. The CDR3 nucleotides are TGTGCCAGCAGCTTGGCCGCGGGCGAGCATGAGCAGTTCTTC.

The rearrangement uses TRBV5-1 and TRBJ1-3; TRBD1 aligns across 10 bases. This CDR3 contains 16 residues. Unmatched junction bases numbered 2, after V lost 0 bases and J lost 2 bases. Per germline, CDR1 SGHRS and CDR2 YFSETQ. The CDR3 is CASSLGQGAPGNTIYF. CDR3 coding DNA: TGCGCCAGCAGCTTGGGACAGGGGGCACCTGGAAACACCATATATTTT.

V and J are TRBV3-1 (or the pseudogene TRBV3-2) and TRBJ2-3; TRBD1 is a possible D gene (7 bases). In germline, CDR1 is LGHDT, CDR2 YNNKEL (reference sequence). The CDR3 has 17 residues. V lost 0 bases and J 9 bases, leaving 22 bases between the germline ends. The CDR3 here is CASSQDSVVQGRETQYF. The CDR3 bases are TGTGCCAGCAGCCAAGATTCGGTGGTACAGGGGCGGGAAACGCAGTATTTT.

This clone appeared a few times. V and J are TRBV5-1 and TRBJ1-4, with D perhaps matching TRBD1 (6 bases). V was trimmed by 4 bases and J by 0 bases, leaving 10 bases between them. Germline V lookup: CDR1 SGHRS, CDR2 YFSETQ. The CDR3 totals 15 residues. The CDR3 sequence: CASSTGQTTNEKLFF. CDR3 sequence (DNA): TGCGCCAGCAGCACCGGACAGACAACTAATGAAAAACTGTTTTTT.

The rearrangement joins TRBV12-3 or TRBV12-4 to TRBJ1-2; 8 bases match TRBD1. Trimming cost V 6 bases and J 6 bases; bases outside gene matches: 6. This CDR3 region has 13 residues. The CDR3 nucleotides are TGTGCCAGCAGCCCGACAGGGGTTAATGGCTACACCTTC. Translating gives CASSPTGVNGYTF.

The V gene is TRBV6-4, the J gene TRBJ2-7; 13 bases are shared with TRBD2. The CDR3 extends over 18 amino acids. Per the germline V gene, CDR1 is MRHNA and CDR2 is SNTAGT. V was clipped by 8 bases and J by 6 bases; unmatched bases: 19. CDR3 protein: CASARLAGGPTSASEQYF. The CDR3, as DNA: TGTGCCAGCGCCAGACTAGCGGGGGGCCCTACTTCCGCATCCGAGCAGTACTTC.

This sequence joins TRBV5-1 and TRBJ2-1, with D possibly TRBD1 on 7 matching bases. The length of the CDR3 is 17 residues. V dropped 1 base and J dropped 1 base, with 15 bases sitting between them. CDR1 is SGHRS, CDR2 YFSETQ, per germline. This CDR3 is CASSLSRGVGSYNEQFF. CDR3 nucleotides: TGCGCCAGCAGCTTGAGCAGGGGGGTTGGGTCCTACAATGAGCAGTTCTTC.

The V call is TRBV4-2, the J call TRBJ1-2; tentative D call: TRBD1 (6 bases). The CDR3 is 13 amino acids. Trimming left V 3 bases short and J 2 bases short, with 7 bases between. From germline, CDR1 is LGHNA and CDR2 YNFKEQ. The CDR3 DNA sequence: TGTGCCAGCAGCCAGGGACAAAACTATGGCTACACCTTC. Its translation: CASSQGQNYGYTF.

This sequence joins TRBV7-9 and TRBJ2-7, with 7 nucleotides matching TRBD1. This CDR3 region has 15 residues. Per the germline V gene, CDR1 is SEHNR and CDR2 is FQNEAQ (reference sequence). V lost 5 bases to trimming and J lost 4 bases; unmatched junction nucleotides: 11. The CDR3 here is CASSRDREGIYEQYF. The CDR3 DNA reads as TGTGCCAGCAGCCGAGACAGGGAAGGTATTTACGAGCAGTACTTC.

The chain is built from TRBV5-5 and TRBJ1-3, with TRBD1 matching over 7 bases. CDR1 and CDR2 from the germline V gene are SGHKS and YYEKEE (reference sequence). The CDR3 spans 15 residues. J was trimmed by 1 base and V by 0 bases; bases with no gene match: 1. DNA for the CDR3: TGTGCCAGCAGCTTGGACAGGGGATCTGGAAACACCATATATTTT. Protein product: CASSLDRGSGNTIYF.

This clone has only a few counts. The chain carries TRBV9 and TRBJ1-5, with TRBD1 as a possible D gene (6 bases). Trimming took off 4 bases at V and 0 bases at J, with 11 bases between the two ends. This CDR3 is 15 amino acids long. Per the germline V gene, CDR1 is SGDLS and CDR2 is YYNGEE. Here the CDR3 DNA reads TGTGCCAGCAGCCCAGGACAGCTTAGCAATCAGCCCCAGCATTTT. Amino acid sequence: CASSPGQLSNQPQHF.

The chain joins TRBV23-1 to TRBJ2-7; a possible D gene is TRBD1 (7 bases). TRBV23-1 counts as an open reading frame of uncertain function. Trimming pared 4 bases from V and 6 bases from J, leaving 13 bases between. This CDR3 contains 13 residues. CDR3 sequence reads: CASSRQGGCEQYF. The CDR3 region has the DNA TGCGCCAGCAGTCGGCAGGGGGGTTGCGAGCAGTACTTC.

This chain joins TRBV11-2 and TRBJ2-3; 7 nucleotides line up with TRBD2. With 1 base clipped from V and 0 bases from J, the junction kept 7 bases outside the gene matches. The CDR3 is 17 amino acids. The germline gives CDR1 SGHAT, CDR2 FQNNGV. The CDR3 nucleotides read TGTGCCAGCAGCTTAGGTTTTGGCGGGGGAAGCACAGATACGCAGTATTTT. It specifies CASSLGFGGGSTDTQYF.

The chain links TRBV2 to TRBJ2-5, with 12 bases lining up with TRBD2. The CDR3 is made up of 18 amino acids. From germline, CDR1 is SNHLY and CDR2 FYNNEI. V lost 1 base to trimming and J lost 2 bases; unmatched junction nucleotides: 8. For the CDR3, the DNA is TGTGCCAGCAGTGAAGGGTGGCTAGCGGGGGGGAATCAAGAGACCCAGTACTTC. It specifies CASSEGWLAGGNQETQYF.